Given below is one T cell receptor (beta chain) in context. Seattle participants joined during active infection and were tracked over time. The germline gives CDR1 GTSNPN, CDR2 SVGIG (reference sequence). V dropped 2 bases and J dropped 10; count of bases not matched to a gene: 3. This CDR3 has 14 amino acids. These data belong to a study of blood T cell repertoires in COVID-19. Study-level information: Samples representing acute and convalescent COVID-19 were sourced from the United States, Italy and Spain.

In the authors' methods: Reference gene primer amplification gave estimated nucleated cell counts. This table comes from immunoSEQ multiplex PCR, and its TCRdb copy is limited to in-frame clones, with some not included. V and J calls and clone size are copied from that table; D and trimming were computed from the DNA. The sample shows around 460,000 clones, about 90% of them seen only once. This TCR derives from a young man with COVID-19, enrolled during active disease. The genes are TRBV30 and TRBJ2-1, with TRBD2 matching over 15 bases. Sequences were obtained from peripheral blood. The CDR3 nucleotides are TGTGCCTGGAGTAAAGGACTAGCGGGAGGGGAGCAGTTCTTC. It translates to CAWSKGLAGGEQFF. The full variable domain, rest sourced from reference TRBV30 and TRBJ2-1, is SQTIHQWPATLVQPVGSPLSLECTVEGTSNPNLYWYRQAAGRGLQLLFYSVGIGQISSEVPQNLSASRPQDRQFILSSKKLLLSDSGFYLCAWSKGLAGGEQFFGPGTRLTVL.